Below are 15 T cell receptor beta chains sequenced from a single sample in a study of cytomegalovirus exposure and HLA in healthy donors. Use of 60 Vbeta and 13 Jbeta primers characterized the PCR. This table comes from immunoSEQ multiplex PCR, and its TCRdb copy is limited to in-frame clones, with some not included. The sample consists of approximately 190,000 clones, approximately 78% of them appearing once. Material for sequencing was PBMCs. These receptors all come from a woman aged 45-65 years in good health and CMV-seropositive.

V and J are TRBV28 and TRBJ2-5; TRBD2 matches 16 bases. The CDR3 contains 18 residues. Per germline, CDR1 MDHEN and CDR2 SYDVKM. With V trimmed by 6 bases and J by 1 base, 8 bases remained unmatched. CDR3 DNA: TGTGCCAGCAGACCGGGACTAGCGGGAGGGCATCTCCAAGAGACCCAGTACTTC. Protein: CASRPGLAGGHLQETQYF.

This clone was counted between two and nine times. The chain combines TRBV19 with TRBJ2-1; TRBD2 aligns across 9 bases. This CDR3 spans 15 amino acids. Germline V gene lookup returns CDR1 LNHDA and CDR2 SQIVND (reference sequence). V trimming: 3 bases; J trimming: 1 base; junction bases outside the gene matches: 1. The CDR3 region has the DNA TGTGCCAGTAGTATGAGCGGGGGGTCCTACAATGAGCAGTTCTTC. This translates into CASSMSGGSYNEQFF.

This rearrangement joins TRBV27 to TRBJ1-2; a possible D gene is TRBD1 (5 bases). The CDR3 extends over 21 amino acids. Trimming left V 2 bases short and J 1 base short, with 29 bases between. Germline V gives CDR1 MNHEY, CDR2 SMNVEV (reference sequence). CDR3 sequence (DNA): TGTGCCAGCAGTTTACATCCCCGTCAGGCCGTCGGAGTCGGGGGTAACTATGGCTACACCTTC. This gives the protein CASSLHPRQAVGVGGNYGYTF.

CDR3 sequence: CANTAYQETQYF. The CDR3 DNA is TGTGCCAATACAGCCTACCAAGAGACCCAGTACTTC. The genes are TRBV11-2 and TRBJ2-5; D is undetermined. The germline V and J ends were trimmed by 10 bases and 0 bases, with 9 bases remaining between them. The CDR3 consists of 12 residues. CDR1 is SGHAT, CDR2 FQNNGV, per germline.

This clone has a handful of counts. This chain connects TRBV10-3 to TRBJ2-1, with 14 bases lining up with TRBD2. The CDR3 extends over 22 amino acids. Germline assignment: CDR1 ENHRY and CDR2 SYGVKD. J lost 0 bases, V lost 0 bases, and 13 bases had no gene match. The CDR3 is CAISESIGTSGGIRSSYNEQFF. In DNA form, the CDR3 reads TGTGCCATCAGTGAGTCGATCGGGACTAGCGGGGGCATCCGAAGCTCCTACAATGAGCAGTTCTTC.

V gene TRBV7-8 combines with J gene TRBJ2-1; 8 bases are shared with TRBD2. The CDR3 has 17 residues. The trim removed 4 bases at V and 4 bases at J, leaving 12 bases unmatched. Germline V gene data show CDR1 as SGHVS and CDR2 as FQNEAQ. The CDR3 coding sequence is TGTGCCAGCAGCTCAGCACTACTAGCGGAGATATACAATGAGCAGTTCTTC. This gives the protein CASSSALLAEIYNEQFF.

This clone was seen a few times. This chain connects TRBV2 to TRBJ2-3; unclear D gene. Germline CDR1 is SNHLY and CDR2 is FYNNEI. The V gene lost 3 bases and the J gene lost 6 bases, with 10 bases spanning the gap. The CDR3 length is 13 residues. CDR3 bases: TGTGCCAGCAGTGATAATTTCTCTGATACGCAGTATTTT. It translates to CASSDNFSDTQYF.

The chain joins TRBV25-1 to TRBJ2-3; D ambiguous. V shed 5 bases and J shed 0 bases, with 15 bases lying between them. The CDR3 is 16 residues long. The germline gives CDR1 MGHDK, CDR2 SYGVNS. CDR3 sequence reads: CASSRGLTLSTDTQYF. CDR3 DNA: TGTGCCAGCAGTCGTGGGTTGACTCTTAGCACAGATACGCAGTATTTT.

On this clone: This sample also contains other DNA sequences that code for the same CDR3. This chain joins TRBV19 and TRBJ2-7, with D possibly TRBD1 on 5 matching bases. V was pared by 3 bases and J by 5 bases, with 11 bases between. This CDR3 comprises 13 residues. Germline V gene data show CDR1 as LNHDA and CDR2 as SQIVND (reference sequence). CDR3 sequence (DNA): TGTGCCAGTAGTATCCAGGGTTCCCACGAGCAGTACTTC. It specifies CASSIQGSHEQYF.

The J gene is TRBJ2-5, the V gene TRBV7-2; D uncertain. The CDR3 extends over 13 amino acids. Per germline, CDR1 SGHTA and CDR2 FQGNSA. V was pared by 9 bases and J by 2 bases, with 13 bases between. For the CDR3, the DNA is TGTGCCAGTATGCCCAGCGCGCAAGAGACCCAGTACTTC. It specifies CASMPSAQETQYF.

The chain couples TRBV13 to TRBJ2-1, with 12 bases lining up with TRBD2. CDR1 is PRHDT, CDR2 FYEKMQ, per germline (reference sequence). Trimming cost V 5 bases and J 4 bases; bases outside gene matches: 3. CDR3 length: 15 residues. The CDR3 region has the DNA TGTGCCAGCAGCATTGGGACTAGCGGGTACAATGAGCAGTTCTTC. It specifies CASSIGTSGYNEQFF.

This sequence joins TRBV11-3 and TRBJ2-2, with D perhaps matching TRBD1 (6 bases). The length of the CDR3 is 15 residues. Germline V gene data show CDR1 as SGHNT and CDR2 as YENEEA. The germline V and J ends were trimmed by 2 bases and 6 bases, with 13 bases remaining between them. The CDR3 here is CASSLSGVGSGELFF. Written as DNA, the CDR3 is TGTGCCAGCAGCTTATCAGGGGTCGGATCCGGGGAGCTGTTTTTT.

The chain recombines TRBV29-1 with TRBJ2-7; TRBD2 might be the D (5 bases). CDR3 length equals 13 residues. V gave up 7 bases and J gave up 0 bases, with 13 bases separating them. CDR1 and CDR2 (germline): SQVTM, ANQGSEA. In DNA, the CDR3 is TGCAGCGCCGAGGGCCGGGGCTCCTACGAGCAGTACTTC. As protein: CSAEGRGSYEQYF.

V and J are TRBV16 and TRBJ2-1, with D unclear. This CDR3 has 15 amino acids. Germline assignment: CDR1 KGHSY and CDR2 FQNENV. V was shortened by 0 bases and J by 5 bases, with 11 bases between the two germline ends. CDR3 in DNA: TGTGCCAGCAGCCAATCCCCGACACCCAACAATGAGCAGTTCTTC. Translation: CASSQSPTPNNEQFF.

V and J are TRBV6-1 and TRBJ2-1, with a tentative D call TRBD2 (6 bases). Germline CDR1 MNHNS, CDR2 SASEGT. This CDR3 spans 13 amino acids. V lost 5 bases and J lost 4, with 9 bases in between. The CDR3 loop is CASSRDFYNEQFF. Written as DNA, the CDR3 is TGTGCCAGCAGTAGGGACTTTTACAATGAGCAGTTCTTC.